The following is a TCR beta chain sequence with its context. Its cognate antigen is unknown. Germline CDR1 and CDR2: SNHLY and FYNNEI. This CDR3 region has 17 residues. V was pared by 8 bases and J by 1 base, with 15 bases of the junction left unmatched. The entry originates in a study of T cells in Graves' hyperthyroidism and ophthalmopathy. Amplification of TCR beta CDR3 regions was performed using RNA transcripts as template. HTBI primers drove first-round RT-PCR of the TCR CDR3. MiXCR was run by TCRdb on the multiplex PCR reads, yielding one entry per CDR3 protein. The sample includes roughly 300,000 distinct CDR3 sequences, around a quarter seen only once; the top ten take 20% to 30%. Study-wide findings and caveats: Blood also showed most of the thyroid clonotypes that were expanded above 0.001.

This clonotype was sampled from a man aged 40-50 years with Graves' hyperthyroidism that later progressed to Graves' ophthalmopathy. The chain employs TRBV2 and TRBJ1-1; 8 bases match TRBD1. The specimen was blood. This chain's CDR3 is CASSPRTGRDPNTEAFF. The CDR3, as DNA: TGTGCCAGCTCCCCCCGGACAGGGAGGGATCCGAACACTGAAGCTTTCTTT.